The clone carrying this T cell receptor (beta chain) was seen only a few times. Antigen specificity is unknown. The time point is: late sampling 161 to 241 days after vaccination in a few convalescent patients. Treatment indicated: approximately nine-day PBMC culture with coronavirus spike peptide pools or control peptides (ViraFEST assay). Cultured CD4+ T cells had their DNA profiled by the Oncomine TCR Beta short-read assay. Genomic DNA extraction was carried out from cultured CD4+ T cells. Each CDR3 protein is one row after TCRdb ran MiXCR on the PCR reads. In the table there are over 20,000 distinct CDR3 sequences, 35% to 40% of which are singletons. The sample belongs to a study of vaccination and CD4 T cells after COVID-19. Across the study: Collection of post-vaccine samples followed dose two by a median around 72 days, spanning a range of 14 to 241. Among convalescent patients, three were sampled at day 14 and at days 161 to 241 post-vaccination.

Per the germline V gene, CDR1 is LNHDA and CDR2 is SQIVND (reference sequence). Trimming stripped 4 bases from V and 2 bases from J, with 8 bases between. This CDR3 is 13 amino acids long. This chain links TRBV19 with TRBJ1-2; D may be TRBD1 (5 bases). Specimen: CD4+ T cells from blood, cultured in vitro, collected about 7 months after SARS-CoV-2 vaccination. This TCR came from a human donor who had recovered from COVID-19. CDR3 sequence (DNA): TGTGCCAGTAGTAAGAAGGGGAACTATGGCTACACCTTC. Its protein is CASSKKGNYGYTF.